This T cell receptor beta chain was sequenced in a study of CD8 T cells in ankylosing spondylitis listed by TCRdb under 2017. For the wider study: To find TCR variants linked to disease, the study profiled T cell receptor beta repertoires in ankylosing spondylitis patients and healthy donors. The full study cohort comprised about 24 ankylosing spondylitis patients and roughly 100 healthy donors. Peripheral blood was sampled, and synovial fluid was also collected from ankylosing spondylitis patients.

Sequencing instrument: Illumina HiSeq 2500. Quantitative 5'-RACE with molecular barcodes was the method used to prepare the TCR beta libraries. The original methods were these. A new computational method, built on a probabilistic model of VDJ rearrangement, was used to identify disease-linked TCR variants. In-frame beta chains were kept once TCRdb had trimmed the public reads at Q25 with fastp and called clones with MiXCR. Rows are combined by CDR3 protein, so each entry shows the most common genes and DNA. The authors' filters were not applied to this entry. Across this sample there are 50,000 to 70,000 distinct CDR3 sequences, with roughly 6.1% seen only once. The ten largest make up around 5% of the sample. Many counts were recorded for this clonotype. It lacks a known antigen. It has no much larger one-base neighbor in the sample; base qualities were not kept. Synovial fluid samples were paired with blood samples taken from the same ankylosing spondylitis patients.

Summary of the overall study and its limitations: Some TCR beta motif variants had previously been reported in synovial fluid and blood of reactive arthritis patients, which suggested common disease-initiation mechanisms. The disease-linked clones were reported to be significantly enriched in matched synovial fluid samples from ankylosing spondylitis patients. The disease-linked clones had a CD8+ phenotype and were found at relatively low frequencies in peripheral blood. Blood from ankylosing spondylitis patients appeared to be characterized by a TCR beta motif made up of seven or eight highly homologous amino acid variants.

Input material: synovial fluid, either unsorted or a sorted T cell fraction (not recorded which). The sequence came from a male donor with ankylosing spondylitis.

In nucleotide form, the sequence is TGCGCCAGCAGCTTGGGTCAGGGAGACGAGCAGTACTTC. Its amino acids are CASSLGQGDEQYF. The chain links TRBV5-1 with TRBJ2-7; the D gene assignment is perhaps TRBD1 or TRBD2, with each matching 5 bases. CDR1 and CDR2, per the germline V gene, are SGHRS and YFSETQ. V sheds 0 bases and J sheds 5 bases, leaving 9 bases between their ends. Including the terminal cysteine and phenylalanine, the CDR3 comprises 13 residues. This entry keeps only the CDR3 DNA: 39 bases, framed from base 1.